These 5 T cell receptor beta chains were all obtained from the same sample, sequenced in a study of chemoradiotherapy in HPV16-positive cancers. Here immunoSEQ multiplex PCR was the method, and the copy in TCRdb shows in-frame clones only, minus some. The sample records roughly 30,000 clones, approximately 92% being singletons. The source material was blood, sampled from a patient who underwent chemoradiotherapy. These receptor sequences come from a human donor with HPV-associated anogenital cancer.

V usage is TRBV11-2 and J usage is TRBJ1-2, with D hard to call. The germline CDR1 and CDR2 sequences are SGHAT and FQNNGV. Deletions cut 4 bases from V and 4 bases from J, with 16 bases between. The CDR3 has 15 residues. The CDR3 DNA sequence: TGTGCCAGCAGCTCGCGACAAACATCTTCCTATGGCTACACCTTC. This codes for CASSSRQTSSYGYTF.

The V and J genes are TRBV7-9 and TRBJ2-3, with 10 bases that match TRBD2. With V trimmed by 1 base and J by 4 bases, 8 bases remained unmatched. The CDR3 length is 17 residues. Germline-derived CDR1 and CDR2 are SEHNR and FQNEAQ (reference sequence). The CDR3 reads CASSLGLAGGPADTQYF. The CDR3 coding sequence is TGTGCCAGCAGCTTAGGGTTAGCGGGGGGCCCCGCAGATACGCAGTATTTT.

The J gene is TRBJ1-4, the V gene TRBV10-1; D perhaps matches TRBD1 (5 bases). V lost 0 bases to trimming and J lost 5 bases, with 16 bases between them. Germline V gene sequence: CDR1 WNHNN, CDR2 SYGVQD (reference sequence). The CDR3 is 17 residues long. DNA of the CDR3: TGCGCCAGCAGTGAGTCGATGGGGCCAGATTTAAATGAAAAACTGTTTTTT. Protein product: CASSESMGPDLNEKLFF.

This clone has only a few counts. V is TRBV5-4 and J is TRBJ1-2; no definite D call. Germline CDR1 is SGHNT and CDR2 is YYREEE (reference sequence). The CDR3 runs to 12 residues. The V end lost 2 bases, the J end lost 8 bases, and 10 bases lay between the germline ends. CDR3 nucleotides: TGTGCCAGCAGCTTTACCAGACAAGGCTACACCTTC. Translated: CASSFTRQGYTF. The complete variable domain, with remaining parts taken from reference TRBV5-4 and TRBJ1-2, reads ETGVTQSPTHLIKTRGQQVTLRCSSQSGHNTVSWYQQALGQGPQFIFQYYREEENGRGNFPPRFSGLQFPNYSSELNVNALELDDSALYLCASSFTRQGYTFGSGTRLTVV.

A few counts support this clone. The V gene is TRBV29-1, the J gene TRBJ2-6; 8 bases line up with TRBD1. Trimming took 5 bases from V and 0 from J; bases not matched to a gene: 3. This CDR3 comprises 15 residues. Germline assignment: CDR1 SQVTM and CDR2 ANQGSEA. DNA for the CDR3: TGCAGCGTTTCTACAGGGGGCTCTGGGGCCAACGTCCTGACTTTC. It encodes CSVSTGGSGANVLTF.